The table lists the clone carrying this TCR beta chain with a few counts. The data were taken from a study of graft-versus-host responses after intestinal transplantation. Study results and limitations: GvH clones appeared in recipient marrow, some first in ileum or blood.

Data came from immunoSEQ multiplex PCR; TCRdb stores just in-frame clones and leaves some out. This sample has 11,000 to 15,000 clones; about 33% occur once, and the top ten carry about 1.9%. The researchers put some 200,000 CFSE-labeled responder cells into plates with some 200,000 irradiated, violet-dye-labeled stimulator cells. The germline CDR1 and CDR2 sequences are SQVTM and ANQGSEA. V trimming: 3 bases; J trimming: 4 bases; junction bases outside the gene matches: 5. The CDR3 is made up of 13 amino acids. The TCR was taken from a human patient who received an intestinal transplant. Specimen: alloreactive CD8+ T cells from a mixed lymphocyte reaction culture, collected before intestinal transplant. This sample's subset: CFSE-low proliferating T cells sorted from roughly six-day pre-transplant mixed lymphocyte reaction (GvH or HvG direction). This chain joins TRBV29-1 and TRBJ2-7; the match to TRBD1 covers 8 bases. The CDR3 sequence: CSVDSGGPYEQYF. In DNA, the CDR3 is TGCAGCGTTGACTCAGGGGGCCCATACGAGCAGTACTTC.